Listed here are 30 T cell receptor beta chains from one sample, sequenced in a study of OX40 agonist ivuxolimab in advanced cancers. Sequencing was performed with immunoSEQ multiplex PCR; in TCRdb, only in-frame clones are kept and a portion is missing. The sample contains more than 100,000 clones, 90% of which appear only once. The material sequenced was CD4+ or CD8+ T cells sorted from blood, taken in a trial of the OX40 agonist ivuxolimab. Receptor source: an adult with an advanced solid tumor such as melanoma, head and neck, liver or kidney cancer.

The chain joins TRBV14 to TRBJ2-7, with a tentative D call TRBD2 (6 bases). V lost 1 base and J lost 3, with 7 bases in between. The length of the CDR3 is 13 residues. Germline CDR1 reads SGHDN; CDR2 reads FVKESK. The CDR3: CASSQAGSYEQYF. The CDR3 bases are TGTGCCAGCAGCCAAGCCGGGAGCTACGAGCAGTACTTC.

This chain uses TRBV9 with TRBJ2-1, with TRBD2 identical over 11 bases. V dropped 0 bases and J dropped 7; count of bases not matched to a gene: 12. This CDR3 comprises 18 residues. Germline V gene data show CDR1 as SGDLS and CDR2 as YYNGEE. CDR3: CASSVGVRVAGGGNEQFF. The DNA for the CDR3 is TGTGCCAGCAGCGTAGGGGTCCGGGTAGCGGGAGGGGGGAATGAGCAGTTCTTC.

The chain couples TRBV14 to TRBJ2-1; 10 nucleotides match TRBD2. The germline V gene encodes CDR1 SGHDN and CDR2 FVKESK. After removal of 4 bases from V and 9 bases from J, the junction contained 15 bases not matched to a gene. This CDR3 comprises 17 residues. The CDR3 DNA is TGTGCCAGCAGCCGAAGGCCTCAAGCGGGAGGGCCGGTTGAGCAGTTCTTC. Its translation is CASSRRPQAGGPVEQFF. The full variable domain, its missing parts supplied by reference TRBV14 and TRBJ2-1, is EAGVTQFPSHSVIEKGQTVTLRCDPISGHDNLYWYRRVMGKEIKFLLHFVKESKQDESGMPNNRFLAERTGGTYSTLKVQPAELEDSGVYFCASSRRPQAGGPVEQFFGPGTRLTVL.

The CDR3 here is CASSPGQGNSNQPQHF. CDR3 nucleotide sequence: TGTGCCAGTAGTCCTGGACAGGGTAATAGCAATCAGCCCCAGCATTTT. The chain is built from TRBV19 and TRBJ1-5, with 8 nucleotides matching TRBD1. The CDR3 sequence is 16 residues long. Germline V gene lookup returns CDR1 LNHDA and CDR2 SQIVND (reference sequence). Trimming removed 5 bases from V and 0 bases from J; junction bases left unmatched: 6.

This sequence joins TRBV10-3 and TRBJ2-3, with D maybe TRBD2 (8 bases). Trimming cost V 5 bases and J 6 bases, with 15 bases left between them. The CDR3 contains 14 residues. Germline V gene lookup returns CDR1 ENHRY and CDR2 SYGVKD. CDR3 sequence (DNA): TGTGCCATCAGTTCGGGGGGGACAGTCGATACGCAGTATTTT. Translating it yields CAISSGGTVDTQYF.

DNA of the CDR3: TGTGCCAGCTGCACTTGGCAGGGGCATTCCCTGGAGCAGTACTTC. This codes for CASCTWQGHSLEQYF. This rearrangement joins TRBV7-3 to TRBJ2-7, with a tentative D call TRBD1 (6 bases). V lost 8 bases and J lost 7, with 24 bases in between. The length of the CDR3 is 15 residues. From germline, CDR1 is SGHTA and CDR2 FQGTGA.

CDR3 loop: CASSRGQGAGYGYTF. The CDR3, as DNA: TGTGCCAGCTCCAGGGGACAGGGGGCCGGCTATGGCTACACCTTC. The genes are TRBV7-6 and TRBJ1-2; 12 bases are a match to TRBD1. The CDR3 length is 15 residues. Trimming took 8 bases from V and 4 from J; bases not matched to a gene: 8. Germline CDR1 is SGHVS and CDR2 is FNYEAQ.

The rearrangement uses TRBV9 and TRBJ1-1; 8 positions agree with TRBD1. The V gene's germline CDR1 is SGDLS and CDR2 YYNGEE. The CDR3 covers 15 residues. V trimming: 4 bases; J trimming: 2 bases; junction bases outside the gene matches: 7. CDR3 DNA sequence: TGTGCCAGCAGCACCTCACAGGGGGTCAACACTGAAGCTTTCTTT. Its protein product is CASSTSQGVNTEAFF.

The V and J genes are TRBV19 and TRBJ2-7; 7 bases align to TRBD2. The V gene's germline CDR1 is LNHDA and CDR2 SQIVND (reference sequence). The CDR3 is 15 residues long. J was trimmed by 2 bases and V by 5 bases; bases with no gene match: 9. CDR3 amino acids: CASSHRGEWAYEQYF. In DNA, the CDR3 is TGTGCCAGTAGTCACCGGGGGGAATGGGCCTACGAGCAGTACTTC.

The rearrangement links TRBV5-4 to TRBJ1-1; TRBD1 agrees at 12 bases. The germline CDR1 and CDR2 sequences are SGHNT and YYREEE (reference sequence). This CDR3 has 17 amino acids. Trimming removed 4 bases from V and 1 base from J; junction bases left unmatched: 8. The CDR3 is CASSPPGQGAQNTEAFF. The CDR3 DNA is TGTGCCAGCAGCCCACCGGGACAGGGGGCCCAGAACACTGAAGCTTTCTTT. Full variable domain (outside the CDR3, taken from reference TRBV5-4 and TRBJ1-1): ETGVTQSPTHLIKTRGQQVTLRCSSQSGHNTVSWYQQALGQGPQFIFQYYREEENGRGNFPPRFSGLQFPNYSSELNVNALELDDSALYLCASSPPGQGAQNTEAFFGQGTRLTVV.

This sequence joins TRBV7-3 and TRBJ2-1; possible D gene TRBD2, 5 bases. Germline CDR1 is SGHTA and CDR2 is FQGTGA. The length of the CDR3 is 16 residues. Trimming shortened V by 1 base and J by 3 bases, and 13 bases separated the two germline ends. CDR3 region: CASSLMRTRGYNEQFF. CDR3 DNA: TGTGCCAGCAGCTTAATGAGGACTCGGGGCTACAATGAGCAGTTCTTC.

This chain uses TRBV28 with TRBJ1-4, with D unclear. V lost 5 bases and J lost 8, with 18 bases in between. Germline CDR1 MDHEN, CDR2 SYDVKM. This CDR3 comprises 15 residues. The CDR3 region is CASSLLGRLGEKLFF. Written as DNA, the CDR3 is TGTGCCAGCAGTCTCCTTGGTCGGCTTGGGGAAAAACTGTTTTTT. The full variable domain, completed using reference TRBV28 and TRBJ1-4, is DVKVTQSSRYLVKRTGEKVFLECVQDMDHENMFWYRQDPGLGLRLIYFSYDVKMKEKGDIPEGYSVSREKKERFSLILESASTNQTSMYLCASSLLGRLGEKLFFGSGTQLSVL.

The chain recombines TRBV5-4 with TRBJ2-4; 13 nucleotides line up with TRBD2. With 4 bases clipped from V and 7 bases from J, the junction kept 11 bases outside the gene matches. The germline V gene encodes CDR1 SGHNT and CDR2 YYREEE (reference sequence). The length of the CDR3 is 17 residues. The CDR3 sequence: CASSGGPKTSGRNIQYF. In DNA form, the CDR3 reads TGTGCCAGCAGCGGAGGGCCCAAGACTAGCGGGAGGAACATTCAGTACTTC.

The chain joins TRBV13 to TRBJ2-5; no clear D. The better agreement between TRBJ2-7 and the DNA end casts doubt on the J call. Per the germline V gene, CDR1 is PRHDT and CDR2 is FYEKMQ (reference sequence). The CDR3 covers 16 residues. This chain's CDR3 is CASSLGRGPSSYEQYF. The CDR3 region has the DNA TGTGCCAGCAGCTTAGGCCGCGGCCCAAGCTCCTACGAGCAGTACTTC.

The chain carries TRBV28 and TRBJ2-7; weak D call: TRBD1 (6 bases). CDR3 size: 12 residues. Trimming cost V 8 bases and J 1 base, with 9 bases left between them. CDR1 and CDR2 from the germline V gene are MDHEN and SYDVKM. This chain's CDR3 is CASAQGSYEQYF. CDR3 in DNA: TGTGCCAGCGCCCAGGGGTCCTACGAGCAGTACTTC.

V is TRBV27 and J is TRBJ2-1; 9 positions match TRBD2. The CDR3 length is 18 residues. The ends lost 5 bases at V and 3 bases at J; junction bases unmatched: 14. Germline V CDR1 and CDR2: MNHEY, SMNVEV (reference sequence). DNA of the CDR3: TGTGCCAGCAGTCCAAAGGGACTAGCTAACGGTTTCTACAATGAGCAGTTCTTC. Translation gives CASSPKGLANGFYNEQFF.

The J gene is TRBJ2-2, the V gene TRBV4-3; 11 bases agree with TRBD2. The CDR3 runs to 19 residues. With V trimmed by 0 bases and J by 4 bases, 10 bases remained unmatched. From germline, CDR1 is LGHNA and CDR2 YSLEER. CDR3 residues: CASSQEVGLAGGGTGELFF. For the CDR3, the DNA is TGCGCCAGCAGCCAAGAAGTGGGGCTAGCGGGAGGAGGCACCGGGGAGCTGTTTTTT.

The chain is built from TRBV27 and TRBJ2-1, with no clear D. The V gene's germline CDR1 is MNHEY and CDR2 SMNVEV (reference sequence). The length of the CDR3 is 16 residues. Trimming left V 5 bases short and J 1 base short, with 15 bases between. The CDR3 here is CASSLNGVRSYNEQFF. The DNA of the CDR3 is TGTGCCAGCAGTCTTAATGGGGTTAGATCCTACAATGAGCAGTTCTTC.

This clone was counted a single time. The J gene is TRBJ1-3, the V gene TRBV5-8; no clear D gene. CDR1 SGHTS and CDR2 YDEGEE come from the germline V gene. The V end lost 4 bases, the J end lost 0 bases, and 11 bases lay between the germline ends. The CDR3 has 15 amino acids. The CDR3 DNA is TGTGCCAGCAGCCGCGGACTGAACTCTGGAAACACCATATATTTT. This translates into CASSRGLNSGNTIYF.

CDR3 protein: CASSVTRTGTEKLFF. The CDR3 DNA sequence: TGTGCCAGCAGCGTCACTAGGACAGGGACTGAAAAACTGTTTTTT. This chain connects TRBV7-9 to TRBJ1-4, with 8 nucleotides matching TRBD1. The CDR3 loop spans 15 amino acids. Germline V gene sequence: CDR1 SEHNR, CDR2 FQNEAQ (reference sequence). The V gene end was trimmed by 5 bases and the J gene end by 7 bases; junction bases not matched to a gene: 9.

CDR3 bases: TGTGCCAGCAGCTCTCGGGGAGGCAGGTGGAATGAGCAGTTCTTC. Residues: CASSSRGGRWNEQFF. The chain carries TRBV6-1 and TRBJ2-1; D is possibly TRBD2 (6 bases). The V gene lost 6 bases and the J gene lost 7 bases, with 19 bases spanning the gap. The CDR3 is 15 residues long. Germline V CDR1 and CDR2: MNHNS, SASEGT.

The chain employs TRBV19 and TRBJ2-2; D may correspond to TRBD1 or TRBD2 (5 bases each). The CDR3 covers 16 residues. Deletions cut 3 bases from V and 4 bases from J, with 15 bases between. The germline V gene has CDR1 LNHDA and CDR2 SQIVND (reference sequence). This CDR3 is CASSMGEGQGTGELFF. CDR3 nucleotide sequence: TGTGCCAGTAGTATGGGAGAGGGCCAGGGCACCGGGGAGCTGTTTTTT.

The CDR3 sequence is CASSDGTSVVYEQYF. In DNA, the CDR3 is TGTGCCAGTAGTGACGGGACCTCAGTGGTCTACGAGCAGTACTTC. The chain links TRBV19 to TRBJ2-7; the D gene could be TRBD1 or TRBD2 (5 bases each). Germline V gives CDR1 LNHDA, CDR2 SQIVND (reference sequence). This CDR3 contains 15 residues. V lost 5 bases and J 3 bases, leaving 17 bases between the germline ends.

The chain couples TRBV5-1 to TRBJ2-5; TRBD1 matches at 8 bases. The J call may not be correct, given that the DNA end is closer to TRBJ2-7. The germline gives CDR1 SGHRS, CDR2 YFSETQ. The CDR3 extends over 14 amino acids. The DNA for the CDR3 is TGCGCCAGCAGCCCCGCGAGCAGGGGGCACGAGCAGTACTTC. It specifies CASSPASRGHEQYF.

The rearrangement joins TRBV18 to TRBJ2-7; no clear D gene. The germline gives CDR1 KGHSH, CDR2 LQKENI. This CDR3 region has 15 residues. With 3 bases removed from V and 6 bases from J, the gap between germline ends came to 18 bases. Here the CDR3 reads CASSPGSVLSIEQYF. The CDR3 DNA is TGTGCCAGCTCACCGGGTTCAGTACTAAGCATCGAGCAGTACTTC.

This rearrangement joins TRBV7-2 to TRBJ2-7; TRBD1 matches 7 bases. The ends lost 5 bases at V and 2 bases at J; junction bases unmatched: 12. The CDR3 runs to 16 residues. CDR1 and CDR2 from the germline V gene are SGHTA and FQGNSA. The CDR3 coding sequence is TGTGCCAGCAGCCGGACAGGTGGGAGCACAACCTACGAGCAGTACTTC. Residues: CASSRTGGSTTYEQYF. The variable domain in full, completed from reference TRBV7-2 and TRBJ2-7, reads GAGVSQSPSNKVTEKGKDVELRCDPISGHTALYWYRQSLGQGLEFLIYFQGNSAPDKSGLPSDRFSAERTGGSVSTLTIQRTQQEDSAVYLCASSRTGGSTTYEQYFGPGTRLTVT.

The chain is built from TRBV7-8 and TRBJ1-5, with 8 bases identical to TRBD1. The CDR3 has 17 amino acids. Losses at the gene ends were 3 bases for V and 0 bases for J; bases not matched to a gene: 7. The germline gives CDR1 SGHVS, CDR2 FQNEAQ. This CDR3 is CASSFTHRGDSNQPQHF. The CDR3, as DNA: TGTGCCAGCAGCTTTACTCACAGGGGGGATAGCAATCAGCCCCAGCATTTT.

The V call is TRBV28, the J call TRBJ2-6, with D tentatively TRBD1 (6 bases). With 5 bases removed from V and 4 bases from J, the gap between germline ends came to 12 bases. The CDR3 has 15 amino acids. The germline V gene encodes CDR1 MDHEN and CDR2 SYDVKM. The CDR3 here is CASSPGTTGANVLTF. The CDR3 DNA sequence: TGTGCCAGCAGTCCAGGGACAACGGGGGCCAACGTCCTGACTTTC.

The chain joins TRBV5-6 to TRBJ2-5; D is possibly TRBD1 (7 bases). Trimming removed 3 bases from V and 2 bases from J, with 11 bases in between. Per the germline V gene, CDR1 is SGHDT and CDR2 is YYEEEE. The CDR3 covers 14 residues. The CDR3 DNA reads as TGTGCCAGCAGCTCCAGGGGGGTTCAAGAGACCCAGTACTTC. This gives the protein CASSSRGVQETQYF. Complete variable domain (other parts from reference TRBV5-6 and TRBJ2-5): DAGVTQSPTHLIKTRGQQVTLRCSPKSGHDTVSWYQQALGQGPQFIFQYYEEEERQRGNFPDRFSGHQFPNYSSELNVNALLLGDSALYLCASSSRGVQETQYFGPGTRLLVL.

The chain joins TRBV5-4 to TRBJ2-3; 7 positions agree with TRBD2. CDR1 is SGHNT, CDR2 YYREEE, per germline (reference sequence). The CDR3 has 16 amino acids. J was trimmed by 3 bases and V by 0 bases; bases with no gene match: 7. The CDR3: CASSLERGGRTDTQYF. CDR3 DNA: TGTGCCAGCAGCTTGGAACGGGGAGGGCGTACAGATACGCAGTATTTT. Combining the CDR3 with reference TRBV5-4 and TRBJ2-3 gives the whole variable domain ETGVTQSPTHLIKTRGQQVTLRCSSQSGHNTVSWYQQALGQGPQFIFQYYREEENGRGNFPPRFSGLQFPNYSSELNVNALELDDSALYLCASSLERGGRTDTQYFGPGTRLTVL.